A selection of T cell receptor beta chains follows, all from one sample in a study of Ad26.COV2.S vaccination and SARS-CoV-2 variants. Sequenced by immunoSEQ multiplex PCR; TCRdb stores in-frame clones only, minus some. Among a few hundred thousand clones listed, around nine tenths were seen once. Source: peripheral blood, taken in a trial of Ad26.COV2.S vaccine versus placebo. These receptor sequences come from a person aged 18-65 years who received the Ad26.COV2.S COVID-19 vaccine or a placebo. CDR3s include the opening cysteine and the closing phenylalanine or tryptophan. The D gene is left open where the match is weak. Size values are once, few and many counts, or a class for expanded clones, and some rows have none.

TRBJ1-1 TRBV27 . 16 . TGTGCCAGCAGTTTAAGATCCCCAGGGCCGTTCACTGAAGCTTTCTTT CASSLRSPGPFTEAFF
TRBJ2-7 TRBV7-6 . 15 TRBD1 TGTGCCAGCAGCTTAGAACAGGGGGCCTCCTACGAGCAGTACTTC CASSLEQGASYEQYF
TRBJ2-7 TRBV23-1 once 14 TRBD1 TGCGCCAGCACAAGGAAGAGACAGGGGTACGAGCAGTACTTC CASTRKRQGYEQYF
TRBJ1-4 TRBV18 . 14 . TGTGCCAGCTCTCCCGACAGCTCTAATGAAAAACTGTTTTTT CASSPDSSNEKLFF
TRBJ1-5 TRBV19 . 15 . TGTGCCAGTAGTATTGGCGGACGCCTGAATCAGCCCCAGCATTTT CASSIGGRLNQPQHF
TRBJ1-4 TRBV14 . 17 . TGTGCCAGCAGCCAAGTCCCCACCATCACAACTAATGAAAAACTGTTTTTT CASSQVPTITTNEKLFF
TRBJ2-7 TRBV15 . 13 . TGTGCCACCAGCGGAATACAGGGATACGAGCAGTACTTC CATSGIQGYEQYF
TRBJ1-6 TRBV19 . 13 TRBD1 TGTGCCAGTAACGACAGGGGATATTCACCCCTCCACTTT CASNDRGYSPLHF
TRBJ2-1 TRBV4-1 . 19 TRBD2 TGCGCCAGCAGCCAAGAGGTTCCAATAGCGGGAGTCGCCTACAATGAGCAGTTCTTC CASSQEVPIAGVAYNEQFF
TRBJ1-5 TRBV5-1 . 15 . TGCGCCAGCAGCTGGCAGGACAGTTCCAGGTCGCCCCAGCATTTT CASSWQDSSRSPQHF
TRBJ2-3 TRBV13 . 15 . TGTGCCAGCAGCTCGGCGGGCCCCACTGGAGATACGCAGTATTTT CASSSAGPTGDTQYF
TRBJ1-1 TRBV4-1 . 15 . TGCGCCAGCAGCCAAGGAAGAGGGTACTCCGTGGGCGCTTTCTTT CASSQGRGYSVGAFF
TRBJ2-5 TRBV9 . 13 . TGTGCCAGCAGCGGTGGTATGGTGGAGACCCAGTACTTC CASSGGMVETQYF
TRBJ1-3 TRBV7-6 . 15 . TGTGCCAGCAGTCCAGCGGGGGGGCCTGGAAACACCATATATTTT CASSPAGGPGNTIYF
TRBJ1-2 TRBV6-5 . 15 . TGTGCCAGCAGTTTCGTACCGGGTGGAGGCTATGGCTACACCTTC CASSFVPGGGYGYTF
TRBJ2-1 TRBV11-2 . 14 . TGTGCCAGCAGCTTAGAGACAGATTACAATGAGCAGTTCTTC CASSLETDYNEQFF
TRBJ1-3 TRBV5-5 . 14 . TGTGCCAGCAGCTTGGCCCCACAGCAAAACACCATATATTTT CASSLAPQQNTIYF
TRBJ2-1 TRBV5-4 . 17 TRBD1 TGTGCCAGCAGCTTGGTCCCGGGACAGGGGGTTACGAATGAGCAGTTCTTC CASSLVPGQGVTNEQFF
TRBJ2-2 TRBV6-1 . 16 . TGTGCCAGCAGTGAACAACAGGGGACTGGCACCGGGGAGCTGTTTTTT CASSEQQGTGTGELFF
TRBJ1-5 TRBV2 . 13 . TGTGCCAGCAGCCGGGACAGCAATCAGCCCCAGCATTTT CASSRDSNQPQHF
TRBJ2-1 TRBV27 . 16 TRBD2 TGTGCCAGCAGTTTAGGCACTAGCGGGGTCCACAATGAGCAGTTCTTC CASSLGTSGVHNEQFF
TRBJ2-7 TRBV6-2/TRBV6-3 . 14 . TGTGCCAGCAGTGCCCCGGGACTCCGCTACGAGCAGTACTTC CASSAPGLRYEQYF
TRBJ2-5 TRBV6-5 . 15 TRBD1 TGTGCCAGCAAACTCATGTGGACAGGACAAGAGACCCAGTACTTC CASKLMWTGQETQYF
TRBJ2-1 TRBV7-3 . 13 . TGTGCCAGCAGCTTAAGCGGGGTTGGACAGCAGTTCTTC CASSLSGVGQQFF
TRBJ1-5 TRBV19 . 14 . TGTGCCAGTAGTATGGGTAAGGGCAATCAGCCCCAGCATTTT CASSMGKGNQPQHF
TRBJ2-6 TRBV5-1 once 18 . TGCGCCAGCAGCTTGGAAGCCCAGGGTCTGGCTGGGGCCAACGTCCTGACTTTC CASSLEAQGLAGANVLTF
TRBJ1-1 TRBV15 . 15 . TGTGCCACCAGCAGAGATCGGAGTGCAACGCGTGAGGCTTTCTTT CATSRDRSATREAFF
TRBJ2-5 TRBV7-2 . 15 . TGTGCCAGCAGCCCAGCCGGACTACGCCAAGAGACCCAGTACTTC CASSPAGLRQETQYF
TRBJ2-2 TRBV28 . 14 . TGTGCCAGCATAAGGGGCCAGAACACCGGGGAGCTGTTTTTT CASIRGQNTGELFF
TRBJ1-5 TRBV15 few 13 . TGTGCCACCAGCAGAGATCAGTCTCAGCCCCAGCATTTT CATSRDQSQPQHF
TRBJ1-2 TRBV21-1 . 23 . TGTGCCAGCAGCTCACTGAAAAGTGAACAGGGGAAAGGGCGGGGGGTGACCATCTATGGCTACACCTTC CASSSLKSEQGKGRGVTIYGYTF
TRBJ2-3 TRBV6-6 . 16 TRBD2 TGTGCCAGCAGTTACGGGACTAGCGGATACACAGATACGCAGTATTTT CASSYGTSGYTDTQYF
TRBJ2-2 TRBV24-1 . 13 . TGTGCCACCAGTGACGAAAACACCGGGGAGCTGTTTTTT CATSDENTGELFF
TRBJ2-1 TRBV2 . 12 . TGTGCTGCCGAGGGGGAATACAATGAGCAGTTCTTC CAAEGEYNEQFF
TRBJ1-5 TRBV5-1 . 16 . TGCGCCAGCAGCCCGGAAGGGCTGTATAGCAATCAGCCCCAGCATTTT CASSPEGLYSNQPQHF
TRBJ1-2 TRBV5-6 . 17 . TGTGCCAGCAGTCTTTTGGGGGCCACCGCCAGTGGCTATGGCTACACCTTC CASSLLGATASGYGYTF
TRBJ2-7 TRBV6-5 . 15 . TGTGCCAGCAGTTACTCAAAGGGAGATCCCTACGAGCAGTACTTC CASSYSKGDPYEQYF
TRBJ2-1 TRBV10-3 . 15 TRBD2 TGTGCCATCATGACCGGGACTAGCTCCGTCAATGAGCAGTTCTTC CAIMTGTSSVNEQFF
TRBJ1-2 TRBV6-6 . 14 . TGTGCCAGCAGTTCTCTTGTGAGTAACTATGGCTACACCTTC CASSSLVSNYGYTF
TRBJ2-1 TRBV27 . 14 TRBD1 TGTGCCAGCAAGGGGACAGCCTCCTACAATGAGCAGTTCTTC CASKGTASYNEQFF
TRBJ1-2 TRBV7-8 . 14 TRBD1 TGTGCCAGCAGCCCCCTCCAGGGGGCGGGTGGCTACACCTTC CASSPLQGAGGYTF
TRBJ2-1 TRBV15 . 14 . TGTGCCACCAGCAGAGATAGTCGGTTCGATGAGCAGTTCTTC CATSRDSRFDEQFF
TRBJ1-1 TRBV7-2 . 13 . TGTGCCAGCAGCTTAGGGTTGACAACTGAAGCTTTCTTT CASSLGLTTEAFF
TRBJ2-5 TRBV29-1 . 15 . TGCAGCGTTGAATATATGACGACAGTCGAAGAGACCCAGTACTTC CSVEYMTTVEETQYF
TRBJ2-7 TRBV28 . 15 TRBD2 TGTGCCAGCAGGCGGACTAGCGGGATCTCCTACGAGCAGTACTTC CASRRTSGISYEQYF
TRBJ1-5 TRBV19 . 13 TRBD1 TGTGCCAGTAGTGGGACAGTTAATCAGCCCCAGCATTTT CASSGTVNQPQHF
TRBJ2-1 TRBV28 . 13 TRBD1 TGTGCCAGCAGGGTAACAGGGGATTATGAGCAGTTCTTC CASRVTGDYEQFF
TRBJ2-1 TRBV9 . 17 TRBD2 TGTGCCAGCAGCCCCACCTTAGCGGGAGATATCTACAATGAGCAGTTCTTC CASSPTLAGDIYNEQFF
TRBJ1-5 TRBV9 . 11 . TGTGCCAGCAGCGTAGGGCAGCCCCAGCATTTT CASSVGQPQHF
TRBJ2-5 TRBV7-2 . 16 TRBD2 TGTGCCAGCAGCCGTACTAGCGGGAGGGCCCAAGAGACCCAGTACTTC CASSRTSGRAQETQYF
TRBJ2-3 TRBV12-5 . 16 . TGTGCTAGCGGTTTAGAGGGGCAGTTTGGCACAGATACGCAGTATTTT CASGLEGQFGTDTQYF
TRBJ1-2 TRBV28 . 14 . TGTGCCAGCAGTTTAATTCGGGGGCGGGATGGCTACACCTTC CASSLIRGRDGYTF
TRBJ2-7 TRBV28 . 15 TRBD1 TGTGCCAGCCAAATCCCGGGACAGGGGACCTACGAGCAGTACTTC CASQIPGQGTYEQYF
TRBJ2-2 TRBV4-3 . 17 TRBD2 TGCGCCAGCAGCCAAGACTGGACTAGCGGGACTGGCGGGGAGCTGTTTTTT CASSQDWTSGTGGELFF
TRBJ1-2 TRBV9 . 12 . TGTGCCAGCAGCGTAGTTTCGGGCCCCTTAACCTTC CASSVVSGPLTF